The 21 T cell receptor beta chains presented below share a single source sample, sequenced in a study of blood T cells in healthy people across ages. A J-beta primer mix and a sample-barcoded 5' primer were used in a second PCR of roughly 7 to 12 cycles. Each CDR3 protein is one row after TCRdb ran MiXCR on the 5' RACE reads. The table includes under 850,000 distinct CDR3 sequences, 35% to 40% detected once. Sequencing was carried out using blood. The receptors come from a man between 18 and 35 years old in good health.

Concerning this clonotype: Possible read error: a much larger clone is one base away. The chain combines TRBV12-3 or TRBV12-4 with TRBJ1-1; D gene uncertain. This CDR3 region has 15 residues. The CDR3 DNA follows: TGTGCCAGCAGTTTAGCGCCGACGGTGAACGCTGAAGCTTTCTTT. This codes for CASSLAPTVNAEAFF.

At least ten counts were recorded for this clonotype. The V call is TRBV4-2, the J call TRBJ2-3; TRBD2 matches at 8 bases. V dropped 4 bases and J dropped 0; count of bases not matched to a gene: 6. The CDR3 consists of 16 residues. In germline, CDR1 is LGHNA, CDR2 YNFKEQ. The CDR3 DNA follows: TGTGCCAGCAGCCGACATAGCGGGGCAAGCACAGATACGCAGTATTTT. It specifies CASSRHSGASTDTQYF.

The chain links TRBV5-1 to TRBJ2-1; TRBD2 matches at 7 bases. Per the germline V gene, CDR1 is SGHRS and CDR2 is YFSETQ. CDR3 length: 17 amino acids. Trimming at V came to 0 bases and at J to 1 base, leaving 7 bases not matched to a gene. The CDR3, as DNA: TGCGCCAGCAGCTTGGAGACTAGCCTCAAGTCCTACAATGAGCAGTTCTTC. As protein: CASSLETSLKSYNEQFF.

V and J are TRBV12-3 or TRBV12-4 and TRBJ2-2, with a tentative D call TRBD1 (6 bases). Deletions cut 5 bases from V and 5 bases from J, with 12 bases between. The CDR3 runs to 14 residues. The CDR3 nucleotides read TGTGCCAGCAGTCAGGGGTTTCGGACCGGGGAGCTGTTTTTT. Translation gives CASSQGFRTGELFF.

The gene calls are TRBV10-3 and TRBJ2-2; 7 nucleotides line up with TRBD2. Trimming cost V 10 bases and J 5 bases; bases outside gene matches: 1. Germline V gene sequence: CDR1 ENHRY, CDR2 SYGVKD. There are 11 residues in the CDR3. The CDR3 spells CATGRTGELFF. CDR3 nucleotides: TGTGCCACCGGGAGGACCGGGGAGCTGTTTTTT.

This chain links TRBV2 with TRBJ1-6; 9 positions match TRBD1. J gave up 8 bases and V 6 bases, and 2 bases lay outside the gene matches. Per germline, CDR1 SNHLY and CDR2 FYNNEI. This CDR3 has 13 residues. The CDR3 DNA sequence: TGTGCCAGCAGGGGACAGGGTCATTCACCCCTCCACTTT. Residues: CASRGQGHSPLHF. The whole variable domain, remainder taken from reference TRBV2 and TRBJ1-6, is EPEVTQTPSHQVTQMGQEVILRCVPISNHLYFYWYRQILGQKVEFLVSFYNNEISEKSEIFDDQFSVERPDGSNFTLKIRSTKLEDSAMYFCASRGQGHSPLHFGNGTRLTVT.

The chain couples TRBV20-1 to TRBJ1-5; maybe TRBD1 (5 bases). Germline CDR1 is DFQATT and CDR2 is SNEGSKA (reference sequence). This CDR3 has 15 residues. Trimming removed 0 bases from V and 3 bases from J, with 12 bases in between. CDR3 residues: CSARDSGRPNQPQHF. The CDR3 DNA reads TGCAGTGCTAGAGATTCGGGGCGGCCCAATCAGCCCCAGCATTTT.

This clonotype was counted many times. The V call is TRBV27, the J call TRBJ1-2, with D perhaps matching TRBD1 (5 bases). V was pared by 9 bases and J by 3 bases, with 17 bases between. CDR3 size: 14 residues. The V gene's germline CDR1 is MNHEY and CDR2 SMNVEV (reference sequence). This CDR3 reads CARNLREPHYGYTF. CDR3 bases: TGTGCCAGGAACCTCAGGGAGCCCCACTATGGCTACACCTTC.

This clonotype was counted between two and nine times. This sequence joins TRBV20-1 and TRBJ1-1; the D is unclear. Germline V CDR1 and CDR2: DFQATT, SNEGSKA (reference sequence). The CDR3 has 14 residues. V lost 0 bases, J lost 5 bases, and 13 bases lay in between. The CDR3 loop is CSARDNQGRTEAFF. In nucleotides, the CDR3 is TGCAGTGCTAGAGATAACCAAGGACGGACTGAAGCTTTCTTT.

The chain links TRBV27 to TRBJ1-2; 9 bases align to TRBD1. The CDR3 consists of 13 residues. V gave up 6 bases and J gave up 6 bases; unmatched junction bases: 5. CDR1 is MNHEY and CDR2 is SMNVEV in the germline V gene (reference sequence). The CDR3 sequence: CASSNRGRNGYTF. The CDR3 nucleotides read TGTGCCAGCAGCAACAGGGGGCGGAATGGCTACACCTTC.

This rearrangement joins TRBV12-3 or TRBV12-4 to TRBJ2-3; tentatively, D is TRBD2 (5 bases). This CDR3 comprises 16 residues. V dropped 4 bases and J dropped 0 bases, with 14 bases sitting between them. The DNA for the CDR3 is TGTGCCAGCAGTTCCCGGCGCGGGCTGAGCACAGATACGCAGTATTTT. Its protein product is CASSSRRGLSTDTQYF.

The chain joins TRBV4-2 to TRBJ2-3; weak D call: TRBD2 (6 bases). The V gene's germline CDR1 is LGHNA and CDR2 YNFKEQ. This CDR3 has 16 amino acids. Trimming took off 0 bases at V and 9 bases at J, with 19 bases between the two ends. The CDR3 DNA reads as TGTGCCAGCAGCCAAGATGGGACTGGTGCCACGAAGACGCAGTATTTT. Protein: CASSQDGTGATKTQYF.

This clonotype was seen repeatedly, ten times or more. The chain links TRBV12-3 or TRBV12-4 to TRBJ2-7, with 9 nucleotides matching TRBD2. This CDR3 has 14 amino acids. V was clipped by 2 bases and J by 2 bases; unmatched bases: 1. This chain's CDR3 is CASSLLAGTYEQYF. CDR3 in DNA: TGTGCCAGCAGTTTACTAGCGGGGACCTACGAGCAGTACTTC.

This clonotype was seen only a few times. J is TRBJ2-7 and V is TRBV7-2, with D perhaps being TRBD1 or TRBD2 (5 bases each). The CDR3 consists of 15 residues. V lost 4 bases, J lost 3 bases, and 16 bases lay in between. CDR1 is SGHTA and CDR2 is FQGNSA in the germline V gene. CDR3: CASSSDGARVYEQYF. The CDR3 DNA follows: TGTGCCAGCAGCTCGGACGGGGCCAGAGTCTACGAGCAGTACTTC.

Regarding this clonotype: Sequence at one end of the junction differs from germline and may be a read error. CDR3 sequence (DNA): TGTGCCAGCAGCTTAGGGGTCTTCCGCGGGACTGCGACCCAAGAGATCCAGTACTTC. Amino acids: CASSLGVFRGTATQEIQYF. V usage is TRBV7-9 and J usage is TRBJ2-5, with D possibly TRBD2 on 6 matching bases. In germline, CDR1 is SEHNR, CDR2 FQNEAQ (reference sequence). The CDR3 is made up of 19 amino acids. The entire variable domain, with the rest obtained from reference TRBV7-9 and TRBJ2-5, is as follows: DTGVSQNPRHKITKRGQNVTFRCDPISEHNRLYWYRQTLGQGPEFLTYFQNEAQLEKSRLLSDRFSAERPKGSFSTLEIQRTEQGDSAMYLCASSLGVFRGTATQEIQYFGPGTRLLVL.

This clonotype showed up many times. The rearrangement links TRBV12-3 or TRBV12-4 to TRBJ2-1; TRBD1 or TRBD2 may be the D gene (6 bases each). The CDR3 length is 12 residues. Trimming cost V 7 bases and J 8 bases, with 12 bases left between them. The CDR3 spells CASKGDFDEQFF. The CDR3 coding sequence is TGTGCCAGCAAGGGGGACTTCGATGAGCAGTTCTTC.

Concerning this clonotype: At one end, the junction sequence differs from germline, possibly due to a read error. The chain has TRBV4-3 and TRBJ1-6; possibly TRBD1 for D (5 bases). The CDR3 has 15 residues. CDR1 is LGHNA and CDR2 is YSLEER in the germline V gene. The CDR3 DNA follows: TGCGCCAACAGCCAAGATCGGGGCATCAATTCACCCCTCCACTTT. Its protein product is CANSQDRGINSPLHF.

This clonotype was seen a single time. The junction shows a germline mismatch at one end, possibly a read error. V is TRBV12-3 or TRBV12-4 and J is TRBJ1-2; D is possibly TRBD1 (5 bases). The CDR3 spans 15 residues. CDR3 nucleotides: TGTGCCGGCAGCCCCGCGGGGGGAGCTAACTATGGCTACACCTTC. Its translation is CAGSPAGGANYGYTF.

A word on this clonotype: It may be a read error: a sequence one base away is much more abundant. The chain couples TRBV7-2 to TRBJ2-3, with D tentatively TRBD2 (6 bases). The ends were cut back, 3 bases at V and 2 bases at J, with 15 bases in the middle. The V gene's germline CDR1 is SGHTA and CDR2 FQGNSA. This CDR3 is built from 16 residues. The CDR3 loop reads CASSLPGLLTTDTQYF. The CDR3 DNA is TGTGCCAGCAGCTTGCCGGGACTTCTAACCACAGATACGCAGTATTTT.

The chain couples TRBV20-1 to TRBJ2-7; D may be TRBD2 (5 bases). CDR1 is DFQATT, CDR2 SNEGSKA, per germline (reference sequence). The length of the CDR3 is 13 residues. Deletions cut 5 bases from V and 3 bases from J, with 14 bases between. The CDR3 region has the DNA TGCAGTGCTCGAAGCGGATCCCTCTACGAGCAGTACTTC. It yields the protein CSARSGSLYEQYF.

In its sample, this clonotype was seen many times. This sequence joins TRBV27 and TRBJ2-3; the D call may be TRBD1 or TRBD2 (5 bases each). This CDR3 comprises 14 residues. The V gene's germline CDR1 is MNHEY and CDR2 SMNVEV (reference sequence). Trimming removed 1 base from V and 2 bases from J, with 7 bases in between. CDR3: CASSLLGVTDTQYF. The CDR3 nucleotides read TGTGCCAGCAGTTTATTGGGGGTCACAGATACGCAGTATTTT.